This TCR beta chain was sequenced during a study of T cells in Graves' hyperthyroidism and ophthalmopathy (dated by TCRdb to about 2019). At the level of the whole study: Peripheral blood samples were taken at initial diagnosis, before any treatment was given. According to the paper, TCR Vbeta CDR3 sequencing was carried out on 135 peripheral blood samples, which came from 40 to 45 ophthalmopathy, 70 to 80 hyperthyroidism and 17 progressor patients. Whether ophthalmopathy could be predicted prospectively was tested in an independent validation cohort made up of fewer than 20 hyperthyroidism patients plus 17 patients who later progressed to ophthalmopathy. Following sampling, methimazole starting at 30 mg daily was given to hyperthyroidism patients, and high-dose intravenous methylprednisolone was given to ophthalmopathy patients. Thyroid tissue and blood T-cell repertoires from more than five Graves' hyperthyroidism patients were also compared in the study. To identify distinguishing TCR V-J signatures, a discovery cohort of around 100 patients was used, comprising 43 with Graves' ophthalmopathy and 57 with stable Graves' hyperthyroidism. The 95 to 100 discovery patients were randomly divided into training and test sets at a 7:3 ratio.

The study at large found these results: During validation, the model predicted progression to ophthalmopathy a median of roughly 7.1 months ahead of onset, with almost 71% sensitivity and roughly 72% specificity. Most expanded thyroid clonotypes (frequency above 0.001) were also detected in blood, suggesting blood repertoires may reflect thyroid immune responses. Sample size was not statistically predetermined, and investigators were not blinded to group allocation. A model built on a 13 V-J signature distinguished ophthalmopathy from stable hyperthyroidism, reaching 85% to 90% sensitivity and around 81% specificity in cross-validation and 80%/75% in testing.

The hyperthyroidism patients were between 18 and 65 years old and newly diagnosed, with a disease duration of less than 2 months. Any patient with an uncontrolled infection, another autoimmune disease, pregnancy or lactation was excluded. Diagnoses were established on the basis of clinical symptoms, serum thyroxine and TRAb, thyroid ultrasound, and orbital computed tomography. Blood from progressor patients was collected at the time of first diagnosis with hyperthyroidism, before any ophthalmopathy symptoms had appeared. PBMCs were separated from roughly 10 ml of fresh peripheral blood using Ficoll-Paque density gradient centrifugation. Progressor patients were initially diagnosed with Graves' hyperthyroidism and developed ophthalmopathy during follow-up. Total RNA was extracted with Trizol reagent, and quality was checked on an Agilent 2100 Bioanalyzer. Trimming costs V 6 bases and J 7 bases, and their ends lie 10 bases apart. The CDR3 goes from the cysteine to the phenylalanine over 13 residues. The only DNA kept is the CDR3, 39 bases in frame from the first base. CDR1 and CDR2 (SNHLY, FYNNEI) derive from the germline V gene.

This clonotype was recorded at least ten times. Its antigen target is currently unknown. It has no much larger one-base neighbor in the sample; base qualities were not kept. TCR beta CDR3 regions were amplified from RNA transcripts. The TCR CDR3 was subjected to a first round of RT-PCR using the HTBI primer set and the Qiagen OneStep RT-PCR kit. A second multiplex PCR round built the libraries, followed by size selection and purification. Sequencing of the libraries was done on an Illumina HiSeq2000 using paired-end 100 bp reads. Per the original workflow: SOAPnuke was used to process the raw data, removing reads that contained adapters or uncalled bases, had a mean Phred below 15, or lacked an exact match to the constant primer or identifier. COPE v1.2.5 was used to merge the high-quality paired reads, and each unique nucleotide sequence was defined as a clonotype. Clonotypes were aligned to IMGT TRBV, TRBD and TRBJ reference segments using MiTCR v1.1. The analysis included only V-J combinations with a frequency above 0.0001, which together covered approximately 99% of the repertoires. The TCS score was defined as the ratio of F50 (clonal expansion) to E x V (chaos), calculated using BLOSUM62-based TCRdist between CDR3 peptides within each V-J. Welch's t-statistics and random forest reduced around 520 V-J features to around 14, which were used in a naive Bayes classifier (R e1071). TCRdb itself trimmed the public reads at Q25 with fastp, ran MiXCR and retained productive beta chains. Each CDR3 protein gets just one entry, which takes the most common genes and DNA from the rows behind it. TCRdb's processing, not the study's, gives the V and J calls here. In all, the sample holds nearly 600,000 distinct CDR3 sequences, and approximately 13% of those were seen once. The ten largest clones represent almost 6% of the sample.

The receptor chain draws on TRBV2 and TRBJ1-6, with no D gene named confidently. The TCR sequence derives from a woman between 25 and 40 years old with Graves' hyperthyroidism that later progressed to Graves' ophthalmopathy. Sequencing was carried out using blood. The encoded CDR3 is CASRMDLNSPLHF. The bases read TGTGCCAGCAGAATGGACCTGAATTCACCCCTCCACTTT. The full variable domain, with segments outside the CDR3 supplied by the reference TRBV2 and TRBJ1-6 proteins, appears as EPEVTQTPSHQVTQMGQEVILRCVPISNHLYFYWYRQILGQKVEFLVSFYNNEISEKSEIFDDQFSVERPDGSNFTLKIRSTKLEDSAMYFCASRMDLNSPLHFGNGTRLTVT.